The rows below give T cell receptor beta chains drawn from one sample of a study of blood T cell repertoires in COVID-19. Sequenced by immunoSEQ multiplex PCR; TCRdb stores in-frame clones only, minus some. The table records around 260,000 clones, roughly 80% of them present only once. Sample: peripheral blood. These receptors all come from a woman aged 45 to 65 who had recovered from COVID-19. The CDR3 runs from the conserved cysteine through the conserved F or W. D genes are given only for firm matches. Clone size, where shown, is once, few, many, or a class for clones that have expanded.

d_call,clone_size,v_call,j_call,cdr3_aa,cdr3_nt
NA,NA,TRBV10-3,TRBJ2-2,CAISESRGNTGELFF,TGTGCCATCAGTGAGTCTAGGGGGAACACCGGGGAGCTGTTTTTT
NA,once,TRBV28,TRBJ1-2,CASRNPSGGFGYTF,TGTGCCAGCAGAAATCCGAGTGGGGGGTTTGGCTACACCTTC
TRBD2,NA,TRBV4-3,TRBJ2-1,CASSRWGSGTNDEQFF,TGCGCCAGCAGCCGATGGGGTAGCGGGACGAATGATGAGCAGTTCTTC
TRBD1,NA,TRBV30,TRBJ1-1,CAWGLNRGRAEAFF,TGTGCCTGGGGACTAAACAGGGGCCGGGCTGAAGCTTTCTTT
NA,NA,TRBV6-5,TRBJ1-1,CASSSRGVMNTEAFF,TGTGCCAGCAGTTCCCGGGGGGTCATGAACACTGAAGCTTTCTTT
NA,NA,TRBV18,TRBJ1-4,CASSPPPQGREKLFF,TGTGCCAGCTCACCACCCCCACAGGGAAGGGAAAAACTGTTTTTT
NA,NA,TRBV29-1,TRBJ1-2,CSVGPGRYTF,TGCAGCGTTGGTCCTGGGCGCTACACCTTC
TRBD2,NA,TRBV19,TRBJ2-3,CASSSRLAADTQYF,TGTGCCAGTAGTAGCAGACTAGCGGCAGATACGCAGTATTTT
NA,once,TRBV7-2,TRBJ2-7,CASRTFLQGSEQYF,TGTGCCAGCAGGACCTTCTTACAGGGAAGCGAGCAGTACTTC
NA,NA,TRBV27,TRBJ2-3,CASRRGSTDTQYF,TGTGCCAGCCGAAGGGGTTCCACAGATACGCAGTATTTT